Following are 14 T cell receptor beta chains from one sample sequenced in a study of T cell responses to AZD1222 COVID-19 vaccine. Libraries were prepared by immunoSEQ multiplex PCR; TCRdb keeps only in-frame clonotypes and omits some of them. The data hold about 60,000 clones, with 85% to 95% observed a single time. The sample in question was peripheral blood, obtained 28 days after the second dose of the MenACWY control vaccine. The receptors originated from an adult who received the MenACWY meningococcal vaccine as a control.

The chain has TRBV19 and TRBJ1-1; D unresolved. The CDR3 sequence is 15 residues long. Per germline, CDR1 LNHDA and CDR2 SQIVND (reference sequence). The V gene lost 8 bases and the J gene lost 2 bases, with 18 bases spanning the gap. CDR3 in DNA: TGTGCCAGTGGGTACGTGACTGAGGGCAACACTGAAGCTTTCTTT. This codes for CASGYVTEGNTEAFF.

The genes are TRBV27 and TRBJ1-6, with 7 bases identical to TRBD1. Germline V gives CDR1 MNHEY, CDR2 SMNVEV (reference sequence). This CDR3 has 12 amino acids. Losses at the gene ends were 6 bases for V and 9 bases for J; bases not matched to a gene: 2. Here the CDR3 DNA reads TGTGCCAGCAGAGGGGGCCCTTCACCCCTCCACTTT. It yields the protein CASRGGPSPLHF.

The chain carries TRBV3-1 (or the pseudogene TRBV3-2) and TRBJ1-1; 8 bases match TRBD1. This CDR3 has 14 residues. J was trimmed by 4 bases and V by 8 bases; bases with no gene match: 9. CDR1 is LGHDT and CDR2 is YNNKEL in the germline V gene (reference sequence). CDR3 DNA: TGTGCCAGCCAAGCCAAAGGACAGGGCACTGAAGCTTTCTTT. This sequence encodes CASQAKGQGTEAFF.

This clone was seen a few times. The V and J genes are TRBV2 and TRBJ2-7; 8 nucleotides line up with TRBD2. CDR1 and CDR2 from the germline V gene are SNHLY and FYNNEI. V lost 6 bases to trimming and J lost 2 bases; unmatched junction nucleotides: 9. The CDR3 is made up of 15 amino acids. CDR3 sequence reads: CASSGGTSAPYEQYF. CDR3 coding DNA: TGTGCCAGCAGCGGTGGGACTAGTGCCCCCTACGAGCAGTACTTC.

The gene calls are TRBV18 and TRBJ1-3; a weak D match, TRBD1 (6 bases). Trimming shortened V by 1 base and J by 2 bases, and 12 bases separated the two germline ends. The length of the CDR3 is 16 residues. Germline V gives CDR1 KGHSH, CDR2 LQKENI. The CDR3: CASSPRTGRTGNTIYF. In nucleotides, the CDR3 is TGTGCCAGCTCACCACGAACAGGGCGGACTGGAAACACCATATATTTT. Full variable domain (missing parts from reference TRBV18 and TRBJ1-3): NAGVMQNPRHLVRRRGQEARLRCSPMKGHSHVYWYRQLPEEGLKFMVYLQKENIIDESGMPKERFSAEFPKEGPSILRIQQVVRGDSAAYFCASSPRTGRTGNTIYFGEGSWLTVV.

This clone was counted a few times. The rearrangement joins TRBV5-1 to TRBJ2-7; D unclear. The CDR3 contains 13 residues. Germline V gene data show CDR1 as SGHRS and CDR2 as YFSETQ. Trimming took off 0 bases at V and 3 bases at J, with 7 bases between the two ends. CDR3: CASSLDDRYEQYF. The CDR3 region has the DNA TGCGCCAGCAGCTTGGACGACCGCTACGAGCAGTACTTC.

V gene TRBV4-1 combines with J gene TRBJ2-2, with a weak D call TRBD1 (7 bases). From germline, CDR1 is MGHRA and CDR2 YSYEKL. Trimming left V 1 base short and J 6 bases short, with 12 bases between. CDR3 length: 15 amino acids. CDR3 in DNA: TGCGCCAGCAGCCAAGCCGACAGGGAGGCCGGGGAGCTGTTTTTT. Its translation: CASSQADREAGELFF.

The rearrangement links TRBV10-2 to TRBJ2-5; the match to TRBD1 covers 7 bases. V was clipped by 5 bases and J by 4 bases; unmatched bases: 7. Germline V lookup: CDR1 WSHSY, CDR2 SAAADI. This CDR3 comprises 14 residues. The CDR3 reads CASSKRDSRETQYF. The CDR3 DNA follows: TGCGCCAGCAGTAAAAGGGACAGCCGAGAGACCCAGTACTTC.

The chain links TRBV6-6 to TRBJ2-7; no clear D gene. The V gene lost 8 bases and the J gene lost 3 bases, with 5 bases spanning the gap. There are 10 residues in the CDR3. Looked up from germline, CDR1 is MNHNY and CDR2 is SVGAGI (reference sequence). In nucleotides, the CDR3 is TGTGCCAGCGGGGACTACGAGCAGTACTTC. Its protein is CASGDYEQYF.

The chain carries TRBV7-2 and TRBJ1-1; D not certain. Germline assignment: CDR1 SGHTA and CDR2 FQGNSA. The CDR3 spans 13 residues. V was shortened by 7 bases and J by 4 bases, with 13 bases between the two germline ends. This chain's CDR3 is CASNLLVGTEAFF. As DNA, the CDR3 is TGTGCCAGCAACCTCCTCGTGGGCACTGAAGCTTTCTTT.

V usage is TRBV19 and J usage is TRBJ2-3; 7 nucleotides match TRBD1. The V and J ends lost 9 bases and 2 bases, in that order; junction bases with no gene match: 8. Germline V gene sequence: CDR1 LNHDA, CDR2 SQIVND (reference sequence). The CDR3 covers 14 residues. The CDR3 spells CASRDRVITDTQYF. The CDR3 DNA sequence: TGTGCCAGCCGCGACAGGGTCATCACAGATACGCAGTATTTT.

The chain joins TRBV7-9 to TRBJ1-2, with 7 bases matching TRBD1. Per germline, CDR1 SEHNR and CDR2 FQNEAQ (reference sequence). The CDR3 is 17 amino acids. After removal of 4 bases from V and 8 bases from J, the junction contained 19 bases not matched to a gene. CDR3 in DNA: TGTGCCAGCAGCTCCGTCAGTGGACAGGCGGAGCGTCGGGGCTACACCTTC. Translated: CASSSVSGQAERRGYTF.

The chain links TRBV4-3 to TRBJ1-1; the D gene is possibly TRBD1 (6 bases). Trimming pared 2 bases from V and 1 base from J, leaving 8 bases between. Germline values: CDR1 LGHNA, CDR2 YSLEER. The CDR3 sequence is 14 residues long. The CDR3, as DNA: TGCGCCAGCAGCCAACCGGACAGGAACACTGAAGCTTTCTTT. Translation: CASSQPDRNTEAFF.

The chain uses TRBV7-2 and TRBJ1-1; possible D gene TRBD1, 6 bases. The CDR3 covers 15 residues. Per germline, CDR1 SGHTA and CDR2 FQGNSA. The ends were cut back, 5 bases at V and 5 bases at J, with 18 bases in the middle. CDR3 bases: TGTGCCAGCAGCCCTACCCAGGGGAGGAGAACTGAAGCTTTCTTT. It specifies CASSPTQGRRTEAFF. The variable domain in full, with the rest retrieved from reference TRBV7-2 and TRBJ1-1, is GAGVSQSPSNKVTEKGKDVELRCDPISGHTALYWYRQSLGQGLEFLIYFQGNSAPDKSGLPSDRFSAERTGGSVSTLTIQRTQQEDSAVYLCASSPTQGRRTEAFFGQGTRLTVV.